This T cell receptor (beta chain) was found in a study of T cell responses to AZD1222 COVID-19 vaccine. Study information: Pooling of second doses given at about 4 or about 12 weeks was done. General study points: Among the donors, most were white British and more were female, and clonal diversity was possibly underestimated. Nearly half of spike-specific TCRs reportedly go after variant regions that carry no mutations. None of the repertoires were sampled until the peak T cell response had passed.

Notes on this clone: The antigen remains undetermined.

Trimming left V 1 base short and J 7 bases short, with 19 bases between. Germline loops: CDR1 SGHTA, CDR2 FQGNSA. The CDR3 consists of 17 residues. Sequencing used immunoSEQ multiplex PCR; TCRdb keeps in-frame clones, though not all of them. The data contain 170,000 or so clones, 87% of them singletons. The sequenced sample was peripheral blood, obtained on day 0 of AZD1222 vaccination. The V and J genes are TRBV7-2 and TRBJ2-2, with D perhaps assigned TRBD1 or TRBD2 (6 bases each). The TCR comes from an adult in good health. This CDR3 is CASSLVGGPGAGGELFF. The CDR3 DNA sequence: TGTGCCAGCAGCTTAGTTGGGGGGCCCGGGGCGGGCGGGGAGCTGTTTTTT.